These T cell receptor beta chains were read from a single sample in a study of blood T cell repertoires in COVID-19. TCRdb's copy holds only in-frame clones and misses some; the assay was immunoSEQ multiplex PCR. The sample yields fewer than 250,000 clones, approximately 86% seen once. The sample consisted of peripheral blood. The receptors derive from a man in his forties with acute or convalescent COVID-19. Both conserved end residues are part of each CDR3. A D gene is named only where the DNA matches it firmly. Clone size is stated in some rows and not others, as once, few, many or a class when expanded.

CASSLEPGSGYTF	TGCGCCAGCAGCTTGGAGCCAGGGTCTGGCTACACCTTC	NA	NA	TRBV5-1	TRBJ1-2
CASSVDDSPYSGANVLTF	TGTGCCAGCAGCGTAGATGACAGCCCCTACTCTGGGGCCAACGTCCTGACTTTC	NA	NA	TRBV9	TRBJ2-6
CASRADRRQETQYF	TGTGCCAGCAGAGCGGACAGACGACAAGAGACCCAGTACTTC	NA	NA	TRBV5-6	TRBJ2-5
CASSDDFREDKNIQYF	TGTGCCAGCAGTGATGATTTCCGGGAGGACAAAAACATTCAGTACTTC	NA	TRBD2	TRBV28	TRBJ2-4
CASSDRGPEAFF	TGTGCCAGCAGCGACAGGGGCCCTGAAGCTTTCTTT	NA	TRBD1	TRBV5-4	TRBJ1-1
CASSPGQGNYGYTF	TGTGCCAGCTCCCCGGGACAGGGGAACTATGGCTACACCTTC	NA	TRBD1	TRBV18	TRBJ1-2
CASSLDIGEKLFF	TGTGCCAGCAGCTTGGACATCGGAGAAAAACTGTTTTTT	NA	NA	TRBV11-1	TRBJ1-4
CASRRQGEGYTF	TGTGCCAGCAGACGCCAGGGGGAGGGCTACACCTTC	NA	TRBD1	TRBV6-5	TRBJ1-2
CASSSGQGNQPQHF	TGCGCCAGCAGTTCAGGACAGGGAAATCAGCCCCAGCATTTT	few	TRBD1	TRBV5-1	TRBJ1-5
CASSSPAETQYF	TGTGCCAGCAGTTCCCCCGCGGAGACCCAGTACTTC	NA	NA	TRBV28	TRBJ2-5
CASSWTYVGTLSGANVLTF	TGTGCCAGCAGCTGGACTTACGTGGGTACTCTCTCTGGGGCCAACGTCCTGACTTTC	few	NA	TRBV11-2	TRBJ2-6
CASSRLAVSTDTQYF	TGTGCCAGCAGTCGACTAGCCGTTAGCACAGATACGCAGTATTTT	NA	TRBD2	TRBV2	TRBJ2-3
CASRSRVGAFF	TGTGCCAGCAGGTCCCGGGTAGGAGCTTTCTTT	NA	NA	TRBV28	TRBJ1-1
CASRGTVSYEQYF	TGTGCCAGCAGGGGGACAGTTTCCTACGAGCAGTACTTC	NA	TRBD1	TRBV12-3/TRBV12-4	TRBJ2-7
CASSTRTGRDTEAFF	TGTGCCAGCAGTACTAGGACAGGGAGGGACACTGAAGCTTTCTTT	once	TRBD1	TRBV27	TRBJ1-1
CASSPSSVGKLETQYF	TGTGCCAGCAGCCCCTCTAGCGTCGGGAAACTCGAGACCCAGTACTTC	NA	NA	TRBV3-1/TRBV3-2	TRBJ2-5
CASSQFFVEAQEQYF	TGTGCCAGCAGCCAATTTTTTGTCGAGGCGCAGGAGCAGTACTTC	NA	NA	TRBV3-1/TRBV3-2	TRBJ2-7
CASSLSAGGSGYTF	TGTGCCAGCAGCTTATCGGCAGGGGGGAGTGGCTACACCTTC	NA	TRBD1	TRBV11-2	TRBJ1-2
CASSPPGDTEAFF	TGTGCCAGCAGCCCTCCCGGGGACACTGAAGCTTTCTTT	NA	NA	TRBV6-4	TRBJ1-1
CASSPEGQYGYTF	TGTGCCAGCTCACCAGAAGGACAGTATGGCTACACCTTC	NA	NA	TRBV18	TRBJ1-2
CASSLGTGGSTEAFF	TGTGCCAGCAGCTTAGGGACAGGGGGCAGTACTGAAGCTTTCTTT	NA	TRBD1	TRBV7-2	TRBJ1-1
CASSQGGNEKLFF	TGCGCCAGCAGCCAGGGGGGAAATGAAAAACTGTTTTTT	NA	NA	TRBV4-1	TRBJ1-4
CASSSTVLRDKDSNQPQHF	TGTGCCAGCAGCTCGACTGTGTTACGGGACAAAGATAGCAATCAGCCCCAGCATTTT	NA	NA	TRBV7-8	TRBJ1-5
CASSQVGALTGELFF	TGCGCCAGCAGCCAAGTGGGGGCTCTCACCGGGGAGCTGTTTTTT	few	NA	TRBV4-3	TRBJ2-2
CASSEGPDSPTNEKLFF	TGTGCCAGCAGTGAAGGGCCGGACAGTCCAACTAATGAAAAACTGTTTTTT	NA	NA	TRBV2	TRBJ1-4
CASSLAVPPNYEQYF	TGTGCCAGCAGTTTGGCGGTCCCGCCCAACTACGAGCAGTACTTC	NA	NA	TRBV27	TRBJ2-7
CASNPSRPYPGQFF	TGTGCCAGCAACCCCAGCCGGCCCTATCCGGGGCAGTTCTTC	NA	NA	TRBV7-2	TRBJ2-1
CASSVRQGGAEAFF	TGTGCCAGCAGCGTCCGACAGGGGGGCGCTGAAGCTTTCTTT	NA	TRBD1	TRBV9	TRBJ1-1
CASSQVPAQGEKLFF	TGCGCCAGCAGCCAGGTCCCGGCACAGGGAGAAAAACTGTTTTTT	NA	NA	TRBV4-1	TRBJ1-4
CASRREGGKYNEQFF	TGTGCCAGCAGGAGGGAGGGGGGCAAGTACAATGAGCAGTTCTTC	few	NA	TRBV2	TRBJ2-1
CASSFGSGAAFF	TGTGCCAGCAGCTTCGGGTCAGGGGCAGCTTTCTTT	NA	NA	TRBV5-4	TRBJ1-1
CASSGAQGYNSPLHF	TGTGCCAGCAGTGGTGCACAGGGATATAATTCACCCCTCCACTTT	NA	NA	TRBV28	TRBJ1-6
CASSFDDRGGQPQHF	TGTGCCAGCAGCTTCGATGACAGGGGTGGTCAGCCCCAGCATTTT	NA	TRBD1	TRBV7-9	TRBJ1-5
CASSQSGDRGATEAFF	TGCGCCAGCAGCCAATCAGGGGACAGGGGGGCCACTGAAGCTTTCTTT	NA	TRBD1	TRBV4-1	TRBJ1-1
CASSQEARGGQNIQYF	TGCGCCAGCAGCCAAGAGGCGCGGGGGGGACAAAACATTCAGTACTTC	once	TRBD2	TRBV4-1	TRBJ2-4
CSARTGTDTEAFF	TGCAGCGCAAGGACAGGGACTGACACTGAAGCTTTCTTT	few	TRBD1	TRBV29-1	TRBJ1-1
CASSPPSIDGELFF	TGTGCCAGCAGCCCTCCCTCCATAGACGGGGAGCTGTTTTTT	NA	NA	TRBV5-4	TRBJ2-2
CASSFSGGNNEQFF	TGTGCCAGCAGCTTTTCGGGGGGAAATAATGAGCAGTTCTTC	NA	TRBD2	TRBV7-6	TRBJ2-1
CASSLEAQEMLSYEQYF	TGTGCCAGCAGCTTAGAGGCTCAGGAAATGCTTTCCTACGAGCAGTACTTC	NA	NA	TRBV7-2	TRBJ2-7
CASSLVSQGEQFF	TGTGCCAGCAGCTTAGTGAGTCAGGGTGAGCAGTTCTTC	once	NA	TRBV13	TRBJ2-1
CASSRTGVSYEQYF	TGTGCCAGCAGTCGCACCGGGGTCTCCTACGAGCAGTACTTC	NA	NA	TRBV2	TRBJ2-7
CASSLDNSGNTIYF	TGTGCCAGCAGCTTGGACAACTCTGGAAACACCATATATTTT	few	NA	TRBV7-9	TRBJ1-3
CASSQGGGATYEQYF	TGCGCCAGCAGCCAAGGGGGCGGGGCGACCTACGAGCAGTACTTC	NA	NA	TRBV4-1	TRBJ2-7
CARPSGSNQPQHF	TGTGCACGGCCGTCAGGTAGCAATCAGCCCCAGCATTTT	NA	NA	TRBV10-3	TRBJ1-5
CASSRTGGPNQPQHF	TGTGCCAGCAGCCGCACAGGGGGCCCCAATCAGCCCCAGCATTTT	NA	TRBD1	TRBV11-1	TRBJ1-5
CASSLTGQAGNTIYF	TGCGCCAGCAGCTTAACCGGTCAGGCTGGAAACACCATATATTTT	once	NA	TRBV5-1	TRBJ1-3